The TCR beta chain under discussion was sequenced for a study of T cells in Graves' hyperthyroidism and ophthalmopathy (dated by TCRdb to about 2019). Broadly, across the study: Peripheral blood was sampled at the time of initial diagnosis, prior to any treatment. A discovery cohort of about a hundred patients, approximately 44 with Graves' ophthalmopathy and approximately 60 with stable Graves' hyperthyroidism, was used to find distinguishing TCR V-J signatures. An independent validation cohort of 18 to 20 hyperthyroidism patients and about 15 patients who later progressed to ophthalmopathy tested prospective prediction of ophthalmopathy. The roughly 100 discovery patients were randomly divided into training and test sets at a 7:3 ratio. Thyroid tissue and blood T-cell repertoires from about six Graves' hyperthyroidism patients were also compared in the study. After sampling, hyperthyroidism patients received methimazole starting at 30 mg daily, and ophthalmopathy patients received high-dose intravenous methylprednisolone. TCR Vbeta CDR3 sequencing of fewer than 150 peripheral blood samples (under 45 ophthalmopathy, about 74 hyperthyroidism and roughly 17 progressor patients) is reported in the paper.

Ophthalmopathy patients had moderately to severely active disease, Clinical Activity Score of at least 3, NOSPECS grade of at least 4, and duration under 3 months. Exclusion was applied to patients with uncontrolled infections, other autoimmune diseases, pregnancy or lactation. Diagnoses were based on clinical symptoms, serum thyroxine and TRAb, thyroid ultrasound and orbital computed tomography. Ficoll-Paque density gradient centrifugation was used to isolate PBMCs from 9.5 to 10 ml of fresh peripheral blood. Trizol reagent was used to extract total RNA, and RNA quality was then checked on an Agilent 2100 Bioanalyzer. The TCR beta CDR3 regions were amplified from the RNA transcripts. A first-round RT-PCR of the TCR CDR3 used the HTBI primer set with the Qiagen OneStep RT-PCR kit. A second multiplex PCR round built the libraries, followed by size selection and purification. Paired-end sequencing of the libraries was performed with 100 bp reads on an Illumina HiSeq2000. The original methods were these. SOAPnuke was used to process the raw data, with reads discarded if the reads contained adapters or uncalled bases, had a mean Phred below 15, or lacked an exact constant-primer or identifier match. COPE v1.2.5 was used to merge high-quality paired reads, and clonotypes were defined as unique nucleotide sequences. MiTCR v1.1 was used to align the clonotypes against IMGT TRBV, TRBD and TRBJ reference segments. The analysis included only V-J combinations with a frequency above 0.0001, which together covered 99% to 99.2% of the repertoires. A TCS score was defined as the ratio between F50 (clonal expansion) and ExV (chaos), using BLOSUM62-based TCRdist between CDR3 peptides within each V-J. Welch's t-statistics and random forest reduced just over 500 V-J features to 13, which were used in a naive Bayes classifier (R e1071). TCRdb applied fastp at Q25 and MiXCR to the public reads, then kept only in-frame beta chains. CDR3 protein sequences are deduplicated, and each keeps its most common genes and DNA. None of the V and J calls come from the authors' own analysis; TCRdb made them. Here the sample has about 640,000 distinct CDR3 sequences; around 21% occur a single time. The ten largest clones take up more than 30% of the sample.

This clonotype came up a few times. Its target antigen remains unknown. Nothing much larger sits one base from this clone, and base qualities are not available. Overall study outcomes, separate from this receptor: In validation, the model predicted progression to ophthalmopathy with just under 71% sensitivity and approximately 74% specificity, a median of approximately 6.5 months before onset. Ophthalmopathy was separated from stable hyperthyroidism by a 13 V-J signature model, with about 86% sensitivity and around 81% specificity obtained in cross-validation and 80%/75% obtained in testing. No statistical method was used to fix the sample size in advance, and group allocation was not hidden from the investigators. Most expanded thyroid clonotypes (frequency above 0.001) were also detected in blood, a finding suggesting that blood repertoires may reflect thyroid immune responses.

The CDR3 runs 13 amino acids, cysteine and phenylalanine included. Solely the CDR3 DNA is kept, with 39 bases framed from the first base. Per the germline V gene (reference sequence), DFQATT is the CDR1 and SNEGSKA is the CDR2. Trimming leaves V shorter by 6 bases and J shorter by 1 base, with the junction holding 6 bases beyond the gene matches. The receptor comes from a man aged 25-40 years with Graves' ophthalmopathy. This chain is built from TRBV20-1 and TRBJ2-7; TRBD1 fits 7 bases in the junction. Material for sequencing was blood. The CDR3 region has the sequence CSAPGTDSYEQYF. The nucleotide sequence is given as TGCAGTGCCCCCGGGACAGATTCCTACGAGCAGTACTTC.